This TCR beta chain was identified in a study of blood T cells in healthy people across ages. This CDR3 region has 17 residues. V gave up 4 bases and J gave up 8 bases; unmatched junction bases: 13. Investigators took about 10 milliliters of peripheral blood from every donor. Using a J-beta primer mix together with a sample-barcoded 5' primer, a second PCR was run for about 6 to 12 cycles. TCRdb re-derived calls from the 5' RACE reads in MiXCR, one entry per CDR3 protein. In the table there are 800,000 to 950,000 distinct CDR3 sequences, just under 30% of which are singletons. This sample was shared with a second study, whose subject was T cells of mothers and their children. That source notes: From each mother came over 9 million TCR beta CDR3 reads, and from each child came about 3 million.

The TCR originated in a woman aged 40-49 years in good health. The chain has TRBV12-3 or TRBV12-4 and TRBJ1-4, with 10 bases lining up with TRBD1. The sequencing input was blood. In nucleotides, the CDR3 is TGTGCCAGCAGTTCAAGCCCGGGACAGGGGCGAGGCGAAAAACTGTTTTTT. Its protein is CASSSSPGQGRGEKLFF.